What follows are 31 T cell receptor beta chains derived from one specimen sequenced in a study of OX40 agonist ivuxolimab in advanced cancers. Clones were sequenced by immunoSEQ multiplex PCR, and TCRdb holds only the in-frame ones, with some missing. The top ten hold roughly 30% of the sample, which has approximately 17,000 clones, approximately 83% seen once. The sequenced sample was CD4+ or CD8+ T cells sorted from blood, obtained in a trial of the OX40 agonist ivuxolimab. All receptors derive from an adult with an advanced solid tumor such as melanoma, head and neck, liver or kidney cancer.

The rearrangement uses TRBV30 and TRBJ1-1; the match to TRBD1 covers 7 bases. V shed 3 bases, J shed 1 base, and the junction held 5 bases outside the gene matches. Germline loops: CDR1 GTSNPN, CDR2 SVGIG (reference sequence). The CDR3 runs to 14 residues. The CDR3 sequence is CAWSLGGWNTEAFF. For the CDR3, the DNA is TGTGCCTGGAGCCTAGGGGGCTGGAACACTGAAGCTTTCTTT.

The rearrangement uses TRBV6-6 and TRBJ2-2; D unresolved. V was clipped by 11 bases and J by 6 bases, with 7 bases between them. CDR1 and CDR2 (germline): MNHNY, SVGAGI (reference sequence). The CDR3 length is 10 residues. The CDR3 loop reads CASVAGELFF. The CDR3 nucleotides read TGTGCCTCCGTCGCCGGGGAGCTGTTTTTT.

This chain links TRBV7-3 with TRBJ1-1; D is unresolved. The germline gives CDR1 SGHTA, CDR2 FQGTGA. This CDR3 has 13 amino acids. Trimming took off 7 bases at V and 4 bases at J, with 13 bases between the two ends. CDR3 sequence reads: CASTRGPGTEAFF. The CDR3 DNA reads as TGTGCCAGCACCCGCGGCCCGGGCACTGAAGCTTTCTTT.

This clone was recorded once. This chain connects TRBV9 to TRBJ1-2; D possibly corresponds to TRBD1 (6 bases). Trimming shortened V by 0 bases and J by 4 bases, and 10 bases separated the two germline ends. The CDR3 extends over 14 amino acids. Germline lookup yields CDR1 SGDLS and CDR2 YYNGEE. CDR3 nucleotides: TGTGCCAGCAGCGTAGGGAGGGACACCTATGGCTACACCTTC. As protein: CASSVGRDTYGYTF. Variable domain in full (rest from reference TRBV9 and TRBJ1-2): DSGVTQTPKHLITATGQRVTLRCSPRSGDLSVYWYQQSLDQGLQFLIQYYNGEERAKGNILERFSAQQFPDLHSELNLSSLELGDSALYFCASSVGRDTYGYTFGSGTRLTVV.

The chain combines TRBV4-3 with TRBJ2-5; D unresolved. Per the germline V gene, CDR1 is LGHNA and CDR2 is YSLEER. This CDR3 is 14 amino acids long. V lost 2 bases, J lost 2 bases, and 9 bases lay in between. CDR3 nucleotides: TGCGCCAGCAGCCAATTTGGCTTGCAAGAGACCCAGTACTTC. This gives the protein CASSQFGLQETQYF.

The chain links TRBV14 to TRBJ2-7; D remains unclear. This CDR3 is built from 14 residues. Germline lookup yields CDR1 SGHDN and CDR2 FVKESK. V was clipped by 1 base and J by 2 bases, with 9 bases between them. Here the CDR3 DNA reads TGTGCCAGCAGCCAAGGCGCAGGCCCCTACGAGCAGTACTTC. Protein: CASSQGAGPYEQYF.

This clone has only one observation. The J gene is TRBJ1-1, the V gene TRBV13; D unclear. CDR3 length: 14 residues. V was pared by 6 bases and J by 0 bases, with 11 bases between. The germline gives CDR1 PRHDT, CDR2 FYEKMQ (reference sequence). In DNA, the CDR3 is TGTGCCAGCAGTCCCCTGGCGGTGAACACTGAAGCTTTCTTT. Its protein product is CASSPLAVNTEAFF.

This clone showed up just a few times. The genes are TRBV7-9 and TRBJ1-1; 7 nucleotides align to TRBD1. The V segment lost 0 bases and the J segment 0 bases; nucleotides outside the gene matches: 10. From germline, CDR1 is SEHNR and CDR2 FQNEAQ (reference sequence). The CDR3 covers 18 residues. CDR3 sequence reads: CASSLAQTGIKMNTEAFF. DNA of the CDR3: TGTGCCAGCAGCTTAGCTCAGACAGGGATAAAGATGAACACTGAAGCTTTCTTT.

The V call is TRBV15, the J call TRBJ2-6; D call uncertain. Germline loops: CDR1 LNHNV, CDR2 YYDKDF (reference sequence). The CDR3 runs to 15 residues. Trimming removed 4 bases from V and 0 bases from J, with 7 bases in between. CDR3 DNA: TGTGCCACCAGCACCCCGGGCTCTGGGGCCAACGTCCTGACTTTC. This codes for CATSTPGSGANVLTF.

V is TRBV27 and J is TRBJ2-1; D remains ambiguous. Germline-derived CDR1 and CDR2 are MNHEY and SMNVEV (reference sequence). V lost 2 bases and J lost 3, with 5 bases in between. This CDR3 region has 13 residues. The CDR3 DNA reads TGTGCCAGCAGTTTAAAGAGCTACAATGAGCAGTTCTTC. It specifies CASSLKSYNEQFF.

The CDR3 DNA follows: TGTGCCAGCAGCTTAGTCCGGGGGGGCACTGAAGCTTTCTTT. This translates into CASSLVRGGTEAFF. The chain combines TRBV25-1 with TRBJ1-1; weak D call: TRBD1 (5 bases). Looked up from germline, CDR1 is MGHDK and CDR2 is SYGVNS. Trimming took 6 bases from V and 4 from J, leaving 15 bases between them. This CDR3 is built from 14 residues.

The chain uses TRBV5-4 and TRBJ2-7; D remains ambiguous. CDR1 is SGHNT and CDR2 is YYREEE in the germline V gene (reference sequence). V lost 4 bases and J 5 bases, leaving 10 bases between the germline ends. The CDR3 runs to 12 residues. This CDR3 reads CASSRSLNEQYF. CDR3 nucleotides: TGTGCCAGCAGCCGTTCGTTGAACGAGCAGTACTTC.

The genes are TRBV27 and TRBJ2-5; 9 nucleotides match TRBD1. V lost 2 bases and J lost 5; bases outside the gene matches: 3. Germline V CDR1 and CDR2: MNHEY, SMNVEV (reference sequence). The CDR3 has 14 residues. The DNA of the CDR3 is TGTGCCAGCAGTTTACTGGGACAGGGCGAGACCCAGTACTTC. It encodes CASSLLGQGETQYF.

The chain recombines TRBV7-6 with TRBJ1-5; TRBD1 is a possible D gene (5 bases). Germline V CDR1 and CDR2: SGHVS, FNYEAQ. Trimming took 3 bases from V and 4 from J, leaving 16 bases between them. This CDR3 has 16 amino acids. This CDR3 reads CASSFFPSGGNQPQHF. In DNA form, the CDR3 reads TGTGCCAGCAGCTTTTTCCCCTCGGGGGGAAATCAGCCCCAGCATTTT.

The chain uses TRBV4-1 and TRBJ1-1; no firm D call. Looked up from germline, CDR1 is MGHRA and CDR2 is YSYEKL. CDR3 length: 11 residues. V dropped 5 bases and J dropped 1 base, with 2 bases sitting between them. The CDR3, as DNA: TGCGCCAGCAGCTCGAACACTGAAGCTTTCTTT. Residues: CASSSNTEAFF.

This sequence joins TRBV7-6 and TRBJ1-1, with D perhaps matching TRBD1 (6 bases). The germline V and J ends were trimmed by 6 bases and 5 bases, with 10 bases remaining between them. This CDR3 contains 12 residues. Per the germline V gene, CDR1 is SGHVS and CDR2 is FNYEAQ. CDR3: CASSPRGTEAFF. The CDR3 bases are TGTGCCAGCAGTCCCAGGGGAACTGAAGCTTTCTTT.

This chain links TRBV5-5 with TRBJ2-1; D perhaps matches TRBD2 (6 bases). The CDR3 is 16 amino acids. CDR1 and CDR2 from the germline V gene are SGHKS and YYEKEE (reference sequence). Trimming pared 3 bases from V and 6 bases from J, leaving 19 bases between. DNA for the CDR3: TGTGCCAGCAGCTCATGGATGGGGGGAGTAGGCAATGAGCAGTTCTTC. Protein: CASSSWMGGVGNEQFF.

The DNA of the CDR3 is TGTGCCAGCAGCTCTGGGGAATTTCAGCCCCAGCATTTT. Protein: CASSSGEFQPQHF. The rearrangement links TRBV11-1 to TRBJ1-5; D call uncertain. Between the trimmed V and J ends, which lost 4 bases and 6 bases, there was a span of 10 bases. The CDR3 sequence is 13 residues long. CDR1 SGHAT and CDR2 FQDESV come from the germline V gene (reference sequence).

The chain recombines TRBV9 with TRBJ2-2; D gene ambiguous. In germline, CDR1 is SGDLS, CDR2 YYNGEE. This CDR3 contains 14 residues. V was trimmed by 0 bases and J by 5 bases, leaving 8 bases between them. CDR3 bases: TGTGCCAGCAGCGTAGTTGTGGGAACCGGGGAGCTGTTTTTT. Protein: CASSVVVGTGELFF. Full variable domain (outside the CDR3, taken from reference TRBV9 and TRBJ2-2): DSGVTQTPKHLITATGQRVTLRCSPRSGDLSVYWYQQSLDQGLQFLIQYYNGEERAKGNILERFSAQQFPDLHSELNLSSLELGDSALYFCASSVVVGTGELFFGEGSRLTVL.

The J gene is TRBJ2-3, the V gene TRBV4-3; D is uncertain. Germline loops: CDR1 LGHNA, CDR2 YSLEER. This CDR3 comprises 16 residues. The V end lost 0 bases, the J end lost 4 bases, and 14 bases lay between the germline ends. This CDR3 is CASSQDQQLVADTQYF. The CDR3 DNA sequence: TGCGCCAGCAGCCAAGATCAACAGCTTGTGGCAGATACGCAGTATTTT.

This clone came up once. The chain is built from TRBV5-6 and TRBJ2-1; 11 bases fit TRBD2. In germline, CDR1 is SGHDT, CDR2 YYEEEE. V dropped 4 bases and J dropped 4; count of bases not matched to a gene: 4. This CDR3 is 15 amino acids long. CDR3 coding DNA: TGTGCCAGCAGCGTCGGGACTAGCGGATACAATGAGCAGTTCTTC. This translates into CASSVGTSGYNEQFF.

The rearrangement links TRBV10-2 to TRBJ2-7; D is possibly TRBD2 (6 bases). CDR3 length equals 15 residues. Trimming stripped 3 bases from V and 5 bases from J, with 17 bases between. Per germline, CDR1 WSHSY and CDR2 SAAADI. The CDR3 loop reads CASSEVAGPPDEQYF. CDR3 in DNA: TGCGCCAGCAGTGAAGTGGCGGGACCCCCTGACGAGCAGTACTTC.

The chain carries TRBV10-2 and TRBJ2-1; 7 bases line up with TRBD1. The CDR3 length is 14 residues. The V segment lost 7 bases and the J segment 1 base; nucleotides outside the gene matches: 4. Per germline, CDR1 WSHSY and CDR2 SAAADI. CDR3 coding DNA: TGCGCCAGCAACGAGGGGGCATCCTACAATGAGCAGTTCTTC. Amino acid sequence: CASNEGASYNEQFF.

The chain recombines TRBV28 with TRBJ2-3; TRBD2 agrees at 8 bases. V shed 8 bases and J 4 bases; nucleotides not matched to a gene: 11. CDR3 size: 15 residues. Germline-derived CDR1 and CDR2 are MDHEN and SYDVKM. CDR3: CASAQTSEGPDTQYF. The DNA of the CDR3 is TGTGCCAGCGCCCAGACTAGCGAAGGCCCAGATACGCAGTATTTT. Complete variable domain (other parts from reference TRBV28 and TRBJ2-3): DVKVTQSSRYLVKRTGEKVFLECVQDMDHENMFWYRQDPGLGLRLIYFSYDVKMKEKGDIPEGYSVSREKKERFSLILESASTNQTSMYLCASAQTSEGPDTQYFGPGTRLTVL.

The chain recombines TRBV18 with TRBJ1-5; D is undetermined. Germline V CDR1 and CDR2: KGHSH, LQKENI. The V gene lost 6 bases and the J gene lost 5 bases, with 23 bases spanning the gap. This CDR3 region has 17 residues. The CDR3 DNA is TGTGCCAGCTCCTCCGGGGAGAGGCATTGGGATTATCAGCCCCAGCATTTT. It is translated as CASSSGERHWDYQPQHF.

DNA of the CDR3: TGTGCCAGCAGTTTTCTTAGTCTGGCAGCCGACTACACCTTC. Its protein product is CASSFLSLAADYTF. V usage is TRBV28 and J usage is TRBJ1-2; D gene unclear. V lost 3 bases to trimming and J lost 10 bases, with 18 bases between them. The CDR3 covers 14 residues. Germline-derived CDR1 and CDR2 are MDHEN and SYDVKM.

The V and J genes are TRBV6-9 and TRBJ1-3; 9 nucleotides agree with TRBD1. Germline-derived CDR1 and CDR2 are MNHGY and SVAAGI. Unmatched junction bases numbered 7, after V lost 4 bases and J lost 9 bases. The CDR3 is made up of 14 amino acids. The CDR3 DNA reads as TGTGCCAGCAGTTCTTCCGGGACAGGGATCACCATATATTTT. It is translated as CASSSSGTGITIYF.

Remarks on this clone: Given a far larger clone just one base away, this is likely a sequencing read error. The CDR3 reads CTSSLLEYGSQYEQYF. The CDR3 DNA reads as TGCACCAGCAGCCTTCTTGAATACGGTTCCCAATACGAGCAGTACTTC. The chain couples TRBV1 to TRBJ2-7; the D call in the table, TRBD2, was not verified against the DNA. TRBV1 is a pseudogene segment. The CDR3 extends over 16 amino acids.

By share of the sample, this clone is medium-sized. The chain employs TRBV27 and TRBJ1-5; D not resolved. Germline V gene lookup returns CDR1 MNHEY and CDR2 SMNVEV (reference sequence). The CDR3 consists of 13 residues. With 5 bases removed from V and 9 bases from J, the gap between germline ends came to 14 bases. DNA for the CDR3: TGTGCCAGCAGTCTTTTCCTGGCCTGGCCCCAGCATTTT. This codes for CASSLFLAWPQHF.

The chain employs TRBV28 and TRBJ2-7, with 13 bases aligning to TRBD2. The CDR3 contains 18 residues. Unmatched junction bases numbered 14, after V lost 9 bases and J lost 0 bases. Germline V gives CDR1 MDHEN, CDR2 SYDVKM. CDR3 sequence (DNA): TGTGCCAGTGGCCCGGGACTAGCGGGATTCCGTACCTCCTACGAGCAGTACTTC. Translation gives CASGPGLAGFRTSYEQYF. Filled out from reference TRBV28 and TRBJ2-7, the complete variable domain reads DVKVTQSSRYLVKRTGEKVFLECVQDMDHENMFWYRQDPGLGLRLIYFSYDVKMKEKGDIPEGYSVSREKKERFSLILESASTNQTSMYLCASGPGLAGFRTSYEQYFGPGTRLTVT.

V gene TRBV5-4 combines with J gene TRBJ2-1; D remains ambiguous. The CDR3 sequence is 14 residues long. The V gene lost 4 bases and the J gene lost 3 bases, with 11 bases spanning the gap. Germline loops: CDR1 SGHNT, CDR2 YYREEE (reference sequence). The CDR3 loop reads CASSISTLYNEQFF. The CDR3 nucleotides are TGTGCCAGCAGCATATCGACTCTCTACAATGAGCAGTTCTTC.